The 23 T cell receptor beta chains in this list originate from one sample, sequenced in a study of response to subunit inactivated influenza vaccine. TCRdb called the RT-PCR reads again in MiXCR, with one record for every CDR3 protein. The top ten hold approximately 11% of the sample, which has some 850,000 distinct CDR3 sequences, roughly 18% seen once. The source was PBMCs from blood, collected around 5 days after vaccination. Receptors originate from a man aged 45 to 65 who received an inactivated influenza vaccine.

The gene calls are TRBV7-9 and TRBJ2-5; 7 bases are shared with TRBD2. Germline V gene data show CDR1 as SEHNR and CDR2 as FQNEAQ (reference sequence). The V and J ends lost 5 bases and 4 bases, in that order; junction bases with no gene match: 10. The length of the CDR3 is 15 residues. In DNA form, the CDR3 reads TGTGCCAGCAGCCCCCTCGGGACTACGATAGAGACCCAGTACTTC. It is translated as CASSPLGTTIETQYF.

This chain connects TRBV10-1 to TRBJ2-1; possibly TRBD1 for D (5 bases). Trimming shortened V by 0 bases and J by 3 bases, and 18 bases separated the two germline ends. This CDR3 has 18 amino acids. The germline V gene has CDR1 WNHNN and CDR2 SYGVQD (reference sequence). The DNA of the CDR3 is TGCGCCAGCAGTGAGTCAGGTAAAAACAGGCGATACTACAATGAGCAGTTCTTC. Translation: CASSESGKNRRYYNEQFF.

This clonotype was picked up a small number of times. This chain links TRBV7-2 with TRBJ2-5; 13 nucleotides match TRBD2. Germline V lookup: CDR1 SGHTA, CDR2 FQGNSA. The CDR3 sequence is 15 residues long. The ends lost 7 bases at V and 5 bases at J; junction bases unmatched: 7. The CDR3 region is CASTRTSGSWETQYF. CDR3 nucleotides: TGTGCCAGCACCAGGACTAGCGGGAGTTGGGAGACCCAGTACTTC.

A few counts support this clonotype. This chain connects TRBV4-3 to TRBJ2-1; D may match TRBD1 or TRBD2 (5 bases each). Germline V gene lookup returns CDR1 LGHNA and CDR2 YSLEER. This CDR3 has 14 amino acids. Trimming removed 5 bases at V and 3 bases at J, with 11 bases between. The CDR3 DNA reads TGCGCCAGCAGCGGGGCGGGCAACTACAATGAGCAGTTCTTC. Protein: CASSGAGNYNEQFF.

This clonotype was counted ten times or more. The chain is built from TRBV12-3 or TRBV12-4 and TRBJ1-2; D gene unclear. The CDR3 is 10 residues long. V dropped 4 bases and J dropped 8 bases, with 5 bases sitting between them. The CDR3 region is CASSSKGYTF. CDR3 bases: TGTGCCAGCAGTTCAAAGGGCTACACCTTC.

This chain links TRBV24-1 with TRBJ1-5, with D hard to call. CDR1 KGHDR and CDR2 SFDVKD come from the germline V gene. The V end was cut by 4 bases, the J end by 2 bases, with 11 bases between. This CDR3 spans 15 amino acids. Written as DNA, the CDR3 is TGTGCCACCAGTGAGGCCGGGGAGCGCAATCAGCCCCAGCATTTT. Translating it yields CATSEAGERNQPQHF.

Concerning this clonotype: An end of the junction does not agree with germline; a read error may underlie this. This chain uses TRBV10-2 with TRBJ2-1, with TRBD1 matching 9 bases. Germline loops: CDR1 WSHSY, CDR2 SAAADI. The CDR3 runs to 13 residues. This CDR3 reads CAISDRGINEQFF. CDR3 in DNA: TGCGCCATCAGTGACAGGGGGATCAATGAGCAGTTCTTC.

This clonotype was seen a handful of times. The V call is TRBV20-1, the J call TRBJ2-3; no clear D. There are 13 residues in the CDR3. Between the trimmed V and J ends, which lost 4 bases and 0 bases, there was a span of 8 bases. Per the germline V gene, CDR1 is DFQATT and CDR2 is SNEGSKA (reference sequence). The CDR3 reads CSAKVDSTDTQYF. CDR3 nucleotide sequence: TGCAGTGCTAAGGTGGACAGCACAGATACGCAGTATTTT.

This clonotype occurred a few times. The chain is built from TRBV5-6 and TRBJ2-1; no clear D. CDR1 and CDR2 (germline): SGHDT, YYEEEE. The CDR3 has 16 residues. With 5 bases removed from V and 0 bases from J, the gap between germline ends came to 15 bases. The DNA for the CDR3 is TGTGCCAGCAGTCATCTGATTAGGAGCTCCTACAATGAGCAGTTCTTC. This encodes CASSHLIRSSYNEQFF.

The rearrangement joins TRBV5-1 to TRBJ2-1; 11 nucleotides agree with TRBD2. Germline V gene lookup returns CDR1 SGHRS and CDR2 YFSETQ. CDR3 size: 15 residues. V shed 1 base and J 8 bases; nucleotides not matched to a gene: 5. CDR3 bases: TGCGCCAGCAGCTTGACTCTAGCGGGAGGTGATGAGCAGTTCTTC. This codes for CASSLTLAGGDEQFF.

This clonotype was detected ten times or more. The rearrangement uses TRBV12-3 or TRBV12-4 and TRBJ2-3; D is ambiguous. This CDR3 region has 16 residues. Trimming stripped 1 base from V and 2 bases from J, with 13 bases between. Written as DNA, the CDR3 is TGTGCCAGCAGTTTAGGACAACATCTTCTCACAGATACGCAGTATTTT. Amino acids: CASSLGQHLLTDTQYF.

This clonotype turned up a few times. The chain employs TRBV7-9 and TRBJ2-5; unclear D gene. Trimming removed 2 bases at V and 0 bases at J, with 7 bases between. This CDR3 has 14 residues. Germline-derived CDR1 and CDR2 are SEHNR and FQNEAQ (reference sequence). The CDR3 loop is CASSLTAHQETQYF. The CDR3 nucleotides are TGTGCCAGCAGCTTAACGGCACACCAAGAGACCCAGTACTTC.

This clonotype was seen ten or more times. CDR3: CASTPSGTGVGELFF. CDR3 coding DNA: TGTGCCAGCACCCCATCCGGGACAGGGGTCGGGGAGCTGTTTTTT. This chain connects TRBV12-3 or TRBV12-4 to TRBJ2-2; 10 positions agree with TRBD1. The length of the CDR3 is 15 residues. V lost 7 bases and J lost 7; bases outside the gene matches: 9.

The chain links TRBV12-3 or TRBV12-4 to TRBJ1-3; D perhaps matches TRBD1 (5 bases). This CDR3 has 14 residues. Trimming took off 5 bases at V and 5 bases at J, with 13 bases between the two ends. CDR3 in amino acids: CASSPPGRRNTIYF. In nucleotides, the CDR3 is TGTGCCAGCAGTCCCCCGGGACGCCGAAACACCATATATTTT.

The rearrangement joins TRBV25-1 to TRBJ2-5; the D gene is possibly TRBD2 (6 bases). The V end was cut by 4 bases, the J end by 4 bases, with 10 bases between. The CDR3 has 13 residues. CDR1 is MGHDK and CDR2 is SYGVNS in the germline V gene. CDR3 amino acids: CASSGRGVETQYF. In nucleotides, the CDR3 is TGTGCCAGCAGTGGGCGGGGAGTAGAGACCCAGTACTTC.

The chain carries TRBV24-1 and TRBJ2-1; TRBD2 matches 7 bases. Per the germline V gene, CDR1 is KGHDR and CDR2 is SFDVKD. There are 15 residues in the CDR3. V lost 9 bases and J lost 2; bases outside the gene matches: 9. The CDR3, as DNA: TGTGCCACCCAATCCGGGAGCGGGACCTACAATGAGCAGTTCTTC. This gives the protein CATQSGSGTYNEQFF.

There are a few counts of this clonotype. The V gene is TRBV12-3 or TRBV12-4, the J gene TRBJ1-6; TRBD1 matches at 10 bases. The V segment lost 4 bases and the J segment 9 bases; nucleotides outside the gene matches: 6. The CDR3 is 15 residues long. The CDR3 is CASSSGDRGISPLHF. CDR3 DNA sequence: TGTGCCAGCAGTTCTGGGGACAGGGGCATTTCACCCCTCCACTTT.

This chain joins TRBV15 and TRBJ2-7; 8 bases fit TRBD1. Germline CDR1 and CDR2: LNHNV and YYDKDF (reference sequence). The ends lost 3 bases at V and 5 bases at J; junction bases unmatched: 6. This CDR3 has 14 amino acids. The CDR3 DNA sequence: TGTGCCACCAGCAGGACTTCGGACAGGGACGAGCAGTACTTC. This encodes CATSRTSDRDEQYF.

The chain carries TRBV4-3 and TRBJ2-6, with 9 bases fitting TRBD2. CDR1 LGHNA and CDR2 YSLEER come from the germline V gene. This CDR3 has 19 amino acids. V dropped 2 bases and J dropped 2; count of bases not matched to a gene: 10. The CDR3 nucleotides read TGCGCCAGCAGCCAAATCCGTAGCGGGAGTCGGACTGGGGCCAACGTCCTGACTTTC. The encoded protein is CASSQIRSGSRTGANVLTF.

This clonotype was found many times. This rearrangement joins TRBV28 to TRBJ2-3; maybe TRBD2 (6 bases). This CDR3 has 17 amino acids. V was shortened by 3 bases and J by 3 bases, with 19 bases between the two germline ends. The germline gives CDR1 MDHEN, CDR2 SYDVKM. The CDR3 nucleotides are TGTGCCAGCAGTTTGCCCCGAGGCGGGGTGGGAACAGATACGCAGTATTTT. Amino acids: CASSLPRGGVGTDTQYF.

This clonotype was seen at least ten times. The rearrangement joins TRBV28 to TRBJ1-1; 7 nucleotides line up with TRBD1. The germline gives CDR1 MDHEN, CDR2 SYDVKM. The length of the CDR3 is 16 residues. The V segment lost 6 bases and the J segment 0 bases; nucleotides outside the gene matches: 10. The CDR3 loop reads CASRTQGWVMNTEAFF. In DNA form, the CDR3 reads TGTGCCAGCAGGACACAGGGGTGGGTGATGAACACTGAAGCTTTCTTT.

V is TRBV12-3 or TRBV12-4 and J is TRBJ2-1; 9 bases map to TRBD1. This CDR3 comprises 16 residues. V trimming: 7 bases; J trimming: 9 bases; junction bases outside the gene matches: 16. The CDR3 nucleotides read TGTGCCAGCACCCTCCTCACCGGGACAGGGATAAGTGAGCAGTTCTTC. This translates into CASTLLTGTGISEQFF.

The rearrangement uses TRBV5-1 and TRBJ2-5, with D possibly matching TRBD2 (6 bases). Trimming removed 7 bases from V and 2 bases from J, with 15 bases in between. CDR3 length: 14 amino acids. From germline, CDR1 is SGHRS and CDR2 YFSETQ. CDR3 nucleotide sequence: TGCGCCAGCGGGCGGGGTTCGGAACAAGAGACCCAGTACTTC. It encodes CASGRGSEQETQYF.